A selection of T cell receptor beta chains follows, all from one sample in a study of PD-L1 blockade in urothelial cancer. Clones were sequenced by immunoSEQ multiplex PCR, and TCRdb holds only the in-frame ones, with some missing. The profile covers around 93,000 clones, with 83% appearing a single time and around 7.7% taken by the ten largest. Sequencing was performed on PBMCs, taken around atezolizumab (anti-PD-L1) treatment. All receptors derive from a man between 65 and 85 years old with urothelial cancer. Each CDR3 is given with its conserved first and last residue. D genes are given only for firm matches. The size field is filled for only some rows; it gives once, few, many or a size class.

v_call,d_call,j_call,clone_size,cdr3_nt,cdr3_aa
TRBV5-6,TRBD1,TRBJ1-5,NA,TGTGCCAGCAGCTCTGGGACAGTAGAAAGTCAGCCCCAGCATTTT,CASSSGTVESQPQHF
TRBV7-2,TRBD1,TRBJ2-7,NA,TGTGCCAGCAGCTTAGGGGACAGTTCCTACGAGCAGTACTTC,CASSLGDSSYEQYF
TRBV7-2,NA,TRBJ2-2,NA,TGTGCCAGCAGCAGGGACTCCCGGAACACCGGGGAGCTGTTTTTT,CASSRDSRNTGELFF
TRBV5-1,TRBD1,TRBJ2-5,NA,TGCGCCAGCAGCCCTACCGGGACAGGGGAAGAGACCCAGTACTTC,CASSPTGTGEETQYF
TRBV5-1,TRBD2,TRBJ2-3,NA,TGCGCCAGCAGCTTTATCACTAGCGGCACAGATACGCAGTATTTT,CASSFITSGTDTQYF
TRBV6-1,TRBD2,TRBJ2-3,NA,TGTGCCAGCAATTCAGCGGGGGGCCGGGATACGCAGTATTTT,CASNSAGGRDTQYF
TRBV7-2,TRBD1,TRBJ1-2,NA,TGTGCCAGCACCTTCGTAGGGGGCAAGGGCTACACCTTC,CASTFVGGKGYTF
TRBV7-3,NA,TRBJ2-1,NA,TGTGCCAGCAGCCCCAACTCAGGGACTGACTCCTACAATGAGCAGTTCTTC,CASSPNSGTDSYNEQFF
TRBV6-5,NA,TRBJ2-1,NA,TGTGCCAGCAGTTCAGGATTCGAGGGCAATGAGCAGTTCTTC,CASSSGFEGNEQFF
TRBV29-1,TRBD2,TRBJ2-1,NA,TGCAGCGTTGAAAAAAGCGGGAGCTCCTACAATGAGCAGTTCTTC,CSVEKSGSSYNEQFF
TRBV29-1,NA,TRBJ2-1,NA,TGCAGCGTTGAAGATCTGGGGGGACTCTACAATGAGCAGTTCTTC,CSVEDLGGLYNEQFF
TRBV5-6,NA,TRBJ2-7,NA,TGTGCCAGCAGCTTTTCGAGGAGGGTCGACAGATCCTACGAGCAGTACTTC,CASSFSRRVDRSYEQYF
TRBV4-1,NA,TRBJ2-6,NA,TGCGCCAGCAGCCAAGTTTCGGGGAGAGGTGGGGCCAACGTCCTGACTTTC,CASSQVSGRGGANVLTF
TRBV6-5,NA,TRBJ1-2,NA,TGTGCCAGCTCTCGGGGGGCCGGAGCTAACTATGGCTACACCTTC,CASSRGAGANYGYTF
TRBV6-5,TRBD2,TRBJ2-3,NA,TGTGCCAGCAGTTTAGCGGGGCCTAGCACAGATACGCAGTATTTT,CASSLAGPSTDTQYF
TRBV7-8,NA,TRBJ2-2,NA,TGTGCCAGCAGCTTAGGAGGGGGTAACACCGGGGAGCTGTTTTTT,CASSLGGGNTGELFF
TRBV6-1,NA,TRBJ1-5,NA,TGTGCCAGCAGTGGTACGGGACTTCAGCCCCAGCATTTT,CASSGTGLQPQHF
TRBV7-9,NA,TRBJ2-5,NA,TGTGCCAGCAGCACAGCAGGGGAGACCCAGTACTTC,CASSTAGETQYF
TRBV6-5,TRBD2,TRBJ2-1,NA,TGTGCCAGCAGTTACGGGACTAGCGGGGGCGATGAGCAGTTCTTC,CASSYGTSGGDEQFF
TRBV10-3,TRBD2,TRBJ2-3,NA,TGTGCCATCAGTGAGTCAGGACTAGGGGAAGATACGCAGTATTTT,CAISESGLGEDTQYF
TRBV27,TRBD2,TRBJ2-3,NA,TGTGCCAGCCCTATAGCGGGAGGCCTTCTGTCGCAGTATTTT,CASPIAGGLLSQYF
TRBV16,NA,TRBJ1-1,NA,TGTGCCAGCAGCCAATCGCAGGGCAGGTTGAACACTGAAGCTTTCTTT,CASSQSQGRLNTEAFF
TRBV27,NA,TRBJ2-1,NA,TGTGCCAGCAGTCCCGGGGGGCCTGAGCAGTTCTTC,CASSPGGPEQFF
TRBV7-9,NA,TRBJ2-3,NA,TGTGCCAGCAGCCCCCAGGGGCCCGGGACGCAGTATTTT,CASSPQGPGTQYF
TRBV10-3,TRBD2,TRBJ2-3,NA,TGTGCCATCAAGGCTAGCGGGGAGTTGCGCACAGATACGCAGTATTTT,CAIKASGELRTDTQYF
TRBV28,TRBD2,TRBJ2-7,NA,TGTGCCAGCAGTTCCCCCGGACTAGTCGGCGAGCAGTACTTC,CASSSPGLVGEQYF
TRBV4-1,TRBD1,TRBJ2-2,NA,TGCGCCAGCAGCCAAGCCTTAAGGGGGCTAGACACCGGGGAGCTGTTTTTT,CASSQALRGLDTGELFF
TRBV9,TRBD1,TRBJ2-1,NA,TGTGCCAGCAGCGCCCGACAGGGGGCGTCCTACAATGAGCAGTTCTTC,CASSARQGASYNEQFF
TRBV6-5,TRBD1,TRBJ1-5,NA,TGTGCCAGCAGTTTCACTGGACAGGGAGGGCAGCCCCAGCATTTT,CASSFTGQGGQPQHF
TRBV7-8,TRBD1,TRBJ2-2,NA,TGTGCCAGCAGCTCCAACCTGGACAGGGGGTACACCGGGGAGCTGTTTTTT,CASSSNLDRGYTGELFF
TRBV11-2,TRBD2,TRBJ2-1,NA,TGTGCCAGCAGCTTCGGTAGCGGGATGGGTGAGCAGTTCTTC,CASSFGSGMGEQFF
TRBV1,NA,TRBJ2-1,few,TGCACCAGCAGCGCGCCGGGGAGGGGTAGCTACAATGAGCAGTTCTTC,CTSSAPGRGSYNEQFF
TRBV7-2,TRBD1,TRBJ2-1,NA,TGTGCCAGCAGCGCAGGGGGACAGCCCTACAATGAGCAGTTCTTC,CASSAGGQPYNEQFF